This T cell receptor beta chain was sequenced for a study of CXCR3-negative and CXCR3-positive naive CD8 T cells. Study-level information: The dataset comprises some 150 million TRB reads in total, with about 1.5 +/- 0.3 million reads per library. Whole-study results and caveats: Naive CXCR3-negative cells resembled naive CXCR3-positive cells in TRBV-TRBJ usage; memory cells differed. After cryopreservation, CXCR3 expression dropped partially; most assays used fresh PBMCs.

This CDR3 spans 12 amino acids. The germline V gene has CDR1 SQVTM and CDR2 ANQGSEA. Investigators sorted each CD8+ T cell subset in triplicate, taking over 250,000 cells each time. The libraries of TRB cDNA were prepared using 5' RACE with UMI labels. TCRdb reprocessed the 5' RACE reads and reports one entry per CDR3 protein, with no DNA. This sample's table has about 62,000 distinct CDR3 sequences. Remarks on this clonotype: No antigen is known for it.

This chain uses TRBV29-1 with TRBJ2-4; TCRdb selects TRBD1, and the lack of DNA leaves this call unchecked. The sequence was obtained from a human donor in good health. Some clones in this sample may be carry-over from other donors' samples. Sequencing was done on a sample of naive CXCR3- CD8+ T cells from blood. Regarding subset: CD45RO-CCR7+CD27+CD95- naive CD8+ T cells lacking CXCR3 (TNR3-). CDR3 sequence: CSVRGDKNIQYF.